These 32 T cell receptor beta chains were sequenced from one sample in a study of blood T cell repertoires in COVID-19. Sequencing used immunoSEQ multiplex PCR; TCRdb keeps in-frame clones, though not all of them. The sample shows about 170,000 clones, 70% to 90% of them seen only once. Sequenced: peripheral blood. The source of these receptors is a woman older than 75 in a cohort sampled during active or convalescent COVID-19.

This chain links TRBV5-1 with TRBJ1-3; perhaps TRBD1 as D (6 bases). The germline V gene has CDR1 SGHRS and CDR2 YFSETQ. This CDR3 has 16 residues. Trimming pared 3 bases from V and 4 bases from J, leaving 17 bases between. CDR3 region: CASSSERTGFGNTIYF. In DNA, the CDR3 is TGCGCCAGCAGCTCGGAAAGAACAGGGTTCGGAAACACCATATATTTT.

V gene TRBV5-1 combines with J gene TRBJ2-6; D is perhaps TRBD1 (5 bases). The CDR3 totals 17 residues. The germline gives CDR1 SGHRS, CDR2 YFSETQ. Between the trimmed V and J ends, which lost 2 bases and 2 bases, there was a span of 14 bases. The CDR3 DNA follows: TGCGCCAGCAGCTTATCCCAGGGAATGACTGGGGCCAACGTCCTGACTTTC. Protein product: CASSLSQGMTGANVLTF. Full variable domain (remainder filled in from reference TRBV5-1 and TRBJ2-6): KAGVTQTPRYLIKTRGQQVTLSCSPISGHRSVSWYQQTPGQGLQFLFEYFSETQRNKGNFPGRFSGRQFSNSRSEMNVSTLELGDSALYLCASSLSQGMTGANVLTFGAGSRLTVL.

J is TRBJ2-2 and V is TRBV18; D perhaps matches TRBD1 (6 bases). V lost 2 bases, J lost 6 bases, and 13 bases lay in between. There are 15 residues in the CDR3. Looked up from germline, CDR1 is KGHSH and CDR2 is LQKENI. The CDR3 region is CASSPWTVDAGELFF. The CDR3 DNA sequence: TGTGCCAGCTCACCATGGACAGTCGATGCCGGGGAGCTGTTTTTT.

The rearrangement joins TRBV9 to TRBJ2-3, with D possibly matching TRBD2 (5 bases). Per germline, CDR1 SGDLS and CDR2 YYNGEE. CDR3 size: 15 residues. V lost 0 bases to trimming and J lost 1 base, with 9 bases between them. The CDR3 sequence: CASSVAEEGTDTQYF. The CDR3 region has the DNA TGTGCCAGCAGCGTAGCTGAGGAGGGCACAGATACGCAGTATTTT.

The chain links TRBV6-1 to TRBJ2-2; 13 positions agree with TRBD2. The germline V gene encodes CDR1 MNHNS and CDR2 SASEGT. V was clipped by 4 bases and J by 6 bases; unmatched bases: 5. CDR3 size: 16 residues. The CDR3 DNA reads as TGTGCCAGCAGTGGATTACTAGCGGGAGGGTCCGGGGAGCTGTTTTTT. Translating gives CASSGLLAGGSGELFF.

The chain links TRBV10-2 to TRBJ1-1, with 7 bases that match TRBD1. The CDR3 is 16 amino acids. The J segment lost 3 bases and the V segment lost 2 bases, leaving 9 bases of the junction unmatched. Germline CDR1 WSHSY, CDR2 SAAADI. CDR3 protein: CASSEATGLWDTEAFF. CDR3 nucleotides: TGCGCCAGCAGTGAGGCGACAGGGTTGTGGGACACTGAAGCTTTCTTT.

The chain uses TRBV20-1 and TRBJ2-1, with D possibly being TRBD2 (5 bases). The CDR3 loop spans 10 amino acids. V shed 5 bases and J shed 11 bases, with 10 bases lying between them. Germline CDR1 DFQATT, CDR2 SNEGSKA (reference sequence). CDR3 sequence: CSAVDYQQFF. The DNA for the CDR3 is TGCAGTGCTGTTGACTATCAGCAGTTCTTC.

The chain recombines TRBV5-8 with TRBJ2-5, with 7 bases lining up with TRBD2. CDR1 and CDR2 from the germline V gene are SGHTS and YDEGEE. The J segment lost 5 bases and the V segment lost 1 base, leaving 11 bases of the junction unmatched. CDR3 size: 16 residues. CDR3 sequence (DNA): TGTGCCAGCAGCTTGCGACCCGGGACTACCATTGAGACCCAGTACTTC. This encodes CASSLRPGTTIETQYF.

V and J are TRBV6-2 or TRBV6-3 and TRBJ2-2; D is unresolved. The V and J ends lost 2 bases and 8 bases respectively, with 12 bases between them. The CDR3 runs to 14 residues. Looked up from germline, CDR1 is MNHEY and CDR2 is SVGEGT. CDR3 bases: TGTGCCAGCAGTTACATCGATCGTCGGGGGGAGCTGTTTTTT. Translated, it gives CASSYIDRRGELFF.

This chain connects TRBV5-8 to TRBJ2-4; tentative D call: TRBD1 (5 bases). Looked up from germline, CDR1 is SGHTS and CDR2 is YDEGEE. The CDR3 totals 16 residues. Trimming took 3 bases from V and 5 from J, leaving 18 bases between them. This CDR3 is CASSSLLRRAQNIQYF. CDR3 DNA sequence: TGTGCCAGCAGCTCCCTACTCCGCAGGGCCCAAAACATTCAGTACTTC.

The rearrangement joins TRBV30 to TRBJ1-2; the D is unclear. The CDR3 spans 15 residues. Germline CDR1 reads GTSNPN; CDR2 reads SVGIG (reference sequence). Trimming cost V 0 bases and J 6 bases, with 17 bases left between them. CDR3 amino acids: CAWSVLKSLLDGYTF. The CDR3 bases are TGTGCCTGGAGTGTACTTAAAAGTCTTTTGGATGGCTACACCTTC.

The gene calls are TRBV19 and TRBJ1-1; no clear D. V lost 5 bases and J 4 bases, leaving 14 bases between the germline ends. Germline V gene lookup returns CDR1 LNHDA and CDR2 SQIVND (reference sequence). The CDR3 sequence is 14 residues long. CDR3 amino acids: CASSPLSGFTEAFF. The CDR3 DNA is TGTGCCAGTAGTCCTTTATCGGGGTTCACTGAAGCTTTCTTT.

The count of this clone is one. V is TRBV19 and J is TRBJ1-1; 8 bases are shared with TRBD1. V lost 6 bases and J lost 5; bases outside the gene matches: 8. The germline V gene has CDR1 LNHDA and CDR2 SQIVND (reference sequence). The length of the CDR3 is 14 residues. The CDR3 loop reads CASSETGVGTEAFF. For the CDR3, the DNA is TGTGCCAGTAGCGAGACAGGGGTTGGGACTGAAGCTTTCTTT.

Here the CDR3 DNA reads TGTGCCAGCAGCCCCCGCCGGGGACTTAATCAAGAGACCCAGTACTTC. Translated, it gives CASSPRRGLNQETQYF. The chain links TRBV3-1 (or the pseudogene TRBV3-2) to TRBJ2-5; D possibly corresponds to TRBD2 (6 bases). The germline V gene has CDR1 LGHDT and CDR2 YNNKEL (reference sequence). The V end lost 4 bases, the J end lost 2 bases, and 17 bases lay between the germline ends. The CDR3 has 16 amino acids.

The CDR3 spells CASSTPGLNQPQHF. CDR3 sequence (DNA): TGTGCCAGCAGCACGCCAGGCCTCAATCAGCCCCAGCATTTT. The chain has TRBV7-2 and TRBJ1-5; D unclear. The V and J ends lost 5 bases and 3 bases respectively, with 11 bases between them. The CDR3 covers 14 residues. Per the germline V gene, CDR1 is SGHTA and CDR2 is FQGNSA. The whole variable domain, remainder taken from reference TRBV7-2 and TRBJ1-5, is GAGVSQSPSNKVTEKGKDVELRCDPISGHTALYWYRQSLGQGLEFLIYFQGNSAPDKSGLPSDRFSAERTGGSVSTLTIQRTQQEDSAVYLCASSTPGLNQPQHFGDGTRLSIL.

The V gene is TRBV20-1, the J gene TRBJ2-7; perhaps TRBD1 as D (6 bases). Germline V gene data show CDR1 as DFQATT and CDR2 as SNEGSKA (reference sequence). V lost 5 bases, J lost 6 bases, and 11 bases lay in between. The CDR3 is made up of 11 amino acids. CDR3: CSAVQGSEQYF. In DNA form, the CDR3 reads TGCAGTGCTGTCCAGGGGTCCGAGCAGTACTTC.

The chain links TRBV7-7 to TRBJ1-2; 8 bases are shared with TRBD1. V was pared by 11 bases and J by 2 bases, with 13 bases of the junction left unmatched. Germline loops: CDR1 SSHAT, CDR2 FNYEAQ (reference sequence). This CDR3 has 15 amino acids. The CDR3 nucleotides read TGTGCCTTCCAGGGGGCTAAAGACCTCAACTATGGCTACACCTTC. Translation gives CAFQGAKDLNYGYTF. The whole variable domain, filled in from reference TRBV7-7 and TRBJ1-2, reads GAGVSQSPRYKVTKRGQDVTLRCDPISSHATLYWYQQALGQGPEFLTYFNYEAQPDKSGLPSDRFSAERPEGSISTLTIQRTEQRDSAMYRCAFQGAKDLNYGYTFGSGTRLTVV.

The V call is TRBV20-1, the J call TRBJ2-3; D remains unclear. This CDR3 region has 11 residues. Germline V gene sequence: CDR1 DFQATT, CDR2 SNEGSKA (reference sequence). Trimming shortened V by 6 bases and J by 6 bases, and 10 bases separated the two germline ends. The CDR3 DNA reads TGCAGTGCCACAGACCCTGATACGCAGTATTTT. This gives the protein CSATDPDTQYF.

The chain combines TRBV5-1 with TRBJ1-1, with D unresolved. V gave up 0 bases and J gave up 4 bases, with 10 bases separating them. This CDR3 has 14 amino acids. Germline CDR1 reads SGHRS; CDR2 reads YFSETQ. CDR3 amino acids: CASSLGRGGTEAFF. The DNA for the CDR3 is TGCGCCAGCAGCTTGGGGCGAGGAGGCACTGAAGCTTTCTTT. Full variable domain (remainder filled in from reference TRBV5-1 and TRBJ1-1): KAGVTQTPRYLIKTRGQQVTLSCSPISGHRSVSWYQQTPGQGLQFLFEYFSETQRNKGNFPGRFSGRQFSNSRSEMNVSTLELGDSALYLCASSLGRGGTEAFFGQGTRLTVV.

This clone came up once. The DNA of the CDR3 is TGTGCCAGCAGCTCGGGACAGGGGAAACAGTACGTC. This sequence encodes CASSSGQGKQYV. The chain carries TRBV6-5 and TRBJ2-7, with 10 positions matching TRBD1. CDR3 length: 12 residues. Per germline, CDR1 MNHEY and CDR2 SVGAGI. Losses at the gene ends were 6 bases for V and 10 bases for J; bases not matched to a gene: 6.

The gene calls are TRBV7-8 and TRBJ1-3; perhaps TRBD1 as D (6 bases). There are 14 residues in the CDR3. V gave up 4 bases and J gave up 2 bases, with 9 bases separating them. Per germline, CDR1 SGHVS and CDR2 FQNEAQ. CDR3 in amino acids: CASSSRTAGNTIYF. The CDR3 nucleotides are TGTGCCAGCAGCTCTAGGACAGCTGGAAACACCATATATTTT.

The rearrangement joins TRBV20-1 to TRBJ1-3; D perhaps matches TRBD1 (5 bases). The CDR3 spans 17 residues. Between the trimmed V and J ends, which lost 3 bases and 0 bases, there was a span of 18 bases. Looked up from germline, CDR1 is DFQATT and CDR2 is SNEGSKA (reference sequence). The CDR3 spells CSASSRHRTSSGNTIYF. For the CDR3, the DNA is TGCAGTGCTAGTTCTCGACACAGGACAAGCTCTGGAAACACCATATATTTT.

The chain combines TRBV28 with TRBJ1-3; a possible D gene is TRBD1 (6 bases). Germline assignment: CDR1 MDHEN and CDR2 SYDVKM. The CDR3 has 18 residues. Trimming took off 4 bases at V and 0 bases at J, with 19 bases between the two ends. The CDR3 sequence: CASSSDRSISHSGNTIYF. CDR3 nucleotides: TGTGCCAGCAGTTCGGACAGATCAATATCCCACTCTGGAAACACCATATATTTT.

Comment on this clone: Compared with germline, one end of the junction differs, possibly owing to a read error. The chain joins TRBV6-5 to TRBJ1-2; D remains unclear. CDR1 is MNHEY, CDR2 SVGAGI, per germline. There are 16 residues in the CDR3. DNA for the CDR3: TGTGCCAGCAGCTACTCAGGAGGTGGGATTGGCTATGGCTACACCTTC. Its protein is CASSYSGGGIGYGYTF.

This clone was seen once. The V and J genes are TRBV18 and TRBJ1-1; 10 nucleotides line up with TRBD1. The CDR3 runs to 15 residues. The V gene's germline CDR1 is KGHSH and CDR2 LQKENI. V trimming: 1 base; J trimming: 5 bases; junction bases outside the gene matches: 4. The CDR3 loop reads CASSPRDRGHTEAFF. Written as DNA, the CDR3 is TGTGCCAGCTCACCACGTGACAGGGGGCATACTGAAGCTTTCTTT. Full variable domain (rest looked up from reference TRBV18 and TRBJ1-1): NAGVMQNPRHLVRRRGQEARLRCSPMKGHSHVYWYRQLPEEGLKFMVYLQKENIIDESGMPKERFSAEFPKEGPSILRIQQVVRGDSAAYFCASSPRDRGHTEAFFGQGTRLTVV.

Written as DNA, the CDR3 is TGCGCCAGCAGCCAAGACAGGGCCTCCGCCTCCTACGAGCAGTACTTC. The encoded protein is CASSQDRASASYEQYF. The chain recombines TRBV4-1 with TRBJ2-7; maybe TRBD1 (5 bases). This CDR3 has 16 amino acids. The V gene lost 0 bases and the J gene lost 0 bases, with 12 bases spanning the gap. Germline loops: CDR1 MGHRA, CDR2 YSYEKL.

The gene calls are TRBV15 and TRBJ1-2; 9 bases are shared with TRBD1. There are 16 residues in the CDR3. Germline CDR1 is LNHNV and CDR2 is YYDKDF (reference sequence). Unmatched junction bases numbered 8, after V lost 4 bases and J lost 2 bases. The CDR3 sequence: CATSKILTGGNYGYTF. The CDR3, as DNA: TGTGCCACCAGCAAGATTTTAACAGGGGGCAACTATGGCTACACCTTC.

The chain is built from TRBV11-3 and TRBJ1-3; no reliable D call. CDR1 is SGHNT, CDR2 YENEEA, per germline. The CDR3 consists of 13 residues. V gave up 1 base and J gave up 4 bases, with 5 bases separating them. CDR3 in DNA: TGTGCCAGCAGCTTAGGCGGAGGAAACACCATATATTTT. Its protein product is CASSLGGGNTIYF.

The rearrangement uses TRBV24-1 and TRBJ2-5; D may be TRBD1 (6 bases). Germline CDR1 KGHDR, CDR2 SFDVKD. The CDR3 has 14 residues. Trimming stripped 4 bases from V and 7 bases from J, with 15 bases between. CDR3 nucleotide sequence: TGTGCCACCAGTGAACCCGGCCGAGGGGGGACCCAGTACTTC. It encodes CATSEPGRGGTQYF.

In its sample, this clone was seen once. CDR3 region: CAWTRGSAADTQYF. The DNA of the CDR3 is TGTGCCTGGACCCGGGGTTCTGCGGCAGATACGCAGTATTTT. The rearrangement links TRBV30 to TRBJ2-3; possibly TRBD2 for D (5 bases). The length of the CDR3 is 14 residues. Looked up from germline, CDR1 is GTSNPN and CDR2 is SVGIG (reference sequence). V was pared by 4 bases and J by 4 bases, with 15 bases between.

This clone was detected only once. V gene TRBV3-1 (or the pseudogene TRBV3-2) combines with J gene TRBJ2-5; 9 bases agree with TRBD1. Trimming at V came to 3 bases and at J to 5 bases, leaving 4 bases not matched to a gene. This CDR3 region has 14 residues. Germline-derived CDR1 and CDR2 are LGHDT and YNNKEL (reference sequence). CDR3 sequence reads: CASSQNRGLETQYF. CDR3 DNA sequence: TGTGCCAGCAGCCAGAACAGGGGGCTGGAGACCCAGTACTTC.

The chain joins TRBV23-1 to TRBJ2-7; 9 positions match TRBD2. TRBV23-1 is sorted into the ORF group, with uncertain function. The J segment lost 4 bases and the V segment lost 3 bases, leaving 16 bases of the junction unmatched. The CDR3 runs 18 residues. CDR3: CASSQGQINLAGNYEQYV. DNA of the CDR3: TGCGCCAGCAGTCAGGGACAGATAAATCTAGCGGGGAATTACGAGCAGTACGTC.